The rows below give T cell receptor beta chains drawn from one sample of a study of radiation and T cells in renal cell carcinoma. Sequenced by immunoSEQ multiplex PCR; TCRdb stores in-frame clones only, minus some. The sample has some 120,000 clones; more than 70% are singletons. Material: blood, obtained from a patient whose treatment included radiotherapy and nephrectomy. These receptors all come from a woman aged 65 to 85 with renal cell carcinoma. Both conserved end residues are part of each CDR3. A D gene is named only where the DNA matches it firmly. A row's size may be missing; if present it is once, few, many or a size class.

CDR3 DNA: TGTGCCAGCAGCACCCAGCGGGACACCGGGGAGCTGTTTTTT
CDR3 protein: CASSTQRDTGELFF
V gene: TRBV11-2
clone size: NA
D gene: NA
J gene: TRBJ2-2

CDR3 DNA: TGTGCCAGCAGCTTGGCGTTAGCGGCCCCATACTTC
CDR3 protein: CASSLALAAPYF
V gene: TRBV5-6
clone size: NA
D gene: NA
J gene: TRBJ2-7

CDR3 DNA: TGTGCCAGCAGCTTCCACCGGGACAGCTTACCCCATCTTTACTACGAGCAGTACTTC
CDR3 protein: CASSFHRDSLPHLYYEQYF
V gene: TRBV11-3
clone size: NA
D gene: TRBD1
J gene: TRBJ2-7

CDR3 DNA: TGTGCCAGCAGCCTACAGGGGGCCAGCAATCAGCCCCAGCATTTT
CDR3 protein: CASSLQGASNQPQHF
V gene: TRBV28
clone size: NA
D gene: TRBD1
J gene: TRBJ1-5

CDR3 DNA: TGTGCCAGCAGGGCGGGACCCACCGGGCTATATTTT
CDR3 protein: CASRAGPTGLYF
V gene: TRBV2
clone size: many
D gene: NA
J gene: TRBJ1-3

CDR3 DNA: TGTGCCAGCAGCGAGGGGTCGTATGGCTACACCTTC
CDR3 protein: CASSEGSYGYTF
V gene: TRBV28
clone size: NA
D gene: NA
J gene: TRBJ1-2

CDR3 DNA: TGTGCCAGCAGCTTAAGGAGCGGGGGGGCCAGAGAGACCCAGTACTTC
CDR3 protein: CASSLRSGGARETQYF
V gene: TRBV7-9
clone size: NA
D gene: TRBD2
J gene: TRBJ2-5

CDR3 DNA: TGTGCCTGGAGTGTAGTAATGCGGGGGGGCCTAAATGAGCAGTTCTTC
CDR3 protein: CAWSVVMRGGLNEQFF
V gene: TRBV30
clone size: NA
D gene: TRBD2
J gene: TRBJ2-1

CDR3 DNA: TGTGCCAGCAGCTTAGTACAGGGAAGAAGATCACCCCTCCACTTT
CDR3 protein: CASSLVQGRRSPLHF
V gene: TRBV11-3
clone size: NA
D gene: NA
J gene: TRBJ1-6

CDR3 DNA: TGTGCCATCAGTGATTCGCGACCCTACGAGCAGTACTTC
CDR3 protein: CAISDSRPYEQYF
V gene: TRBV10-3
clone size: NA
D gene: NA
J gene: TRBJ2-7

CDR3 DNA: TGCAGCGGACAGGAGGCCGATCAGCCCCAGCATTTT
CDR3 protein: CSGQEADQPQHF
V gene: TRBV29-1
clone size: once
D gene: NA
J gene: TRBJ1-5

CDR3 DNA: TGTGCCAGCAGTGTGCCGATTAGGGGGAACACTGAAGCTTTCTTT
CDR3 protein: CASSVPIRGNTEAFF
V gene: TRBV25-1
clone size: NA
D gene: NA
J gene: TRBJ1-1

CDR3 DNA: TGCGCCAGCAGCGCTACGGGGGGCGAGTCACCCCTCCACTTT
CDR3 protein: CASSATGGESPLHF
V gene: TRBV4-3
clone size: NA
D gene: NA
J gene: TRBJ1-6

CDR3 DNA: TGTGCCAGTAGTCCCGCGGTACTGATGCAGGGCTACACCTTC
CDR3 protein: CASSPAVLMQGYTF
V gene: TRBV19
clone size: NA
D gene: NA
J gene: TRBJ1-2

CDR3 DNA: TGTGCCAGCAGGATCGGACAGGGTAGCAATCAGCCCCAGCATTTT
CDR3 protein: CASRIGQGSNQPQHF
V gene: TRBV6-1
clone size: NA
D gene: TRBD1
J gene: TRBJ1-5

CDR3 DNA: TGTGCCAGCAGTAGGGGACAGGCGATCCTCTATGGCTACACCTTC
CDR3 protein: CASSRGQAILYGYTF
V gene: TRBV27
clone size: NA
D gene: TRBD1
J gene: TRBJ1-2

CDR3 DNA: TGCGCCAGCAGCTTGGCAGGGGGCACGGAAGGCTACACCTTC
CDR3 protein: CASSLAGGTEGYTF
V gene: TRBV5-1
clone size: NA
D gene: TRBD1
J gene: TRBJ1-2

CDR3 DNA: TGTGCCAGCAGCGTTGCCTCACAGTCCTACAATGAGCAGTTCTTC
CDR3 protein: CASSVASQSYNEQFF
V gene: TRBV9
clone size: NA
D gene: NA
J gene: TRBJ2-1

CDR3 DNA: TGTGCCAGCAGCTTGGTAGGCGGGGGGCGCACAGATACGCAGTATTTT
CDR3 protein: CASSLVGGGRTDTQYF
V gene: TRBV5-8
clone size: NA
D gene: TRBD2
J gene: TRBJ2-3

CDR3 DNA: TGTGCCAGCAGTTTAGCGGGACAGTGGGGGACTGAAGCTTTCTTT
CDR3 protein: CASSLAGQWGTEAFF
V gene: TRBV28
clone size: NA
D gene: TRBD1
J gene: TRBJ1-1

CDR3 DNA: TGCGCCAGCAGCCAAGATAGAGTGGCCGGGAATGGCTACACCTTC
CDR3 protein: CASSQDRVAGNGYTF
V gene: TRBV4-3
clone size: NA
D gene: NA
J gene: TRBJ1-2

CDR3 DNA: TGTGCCAGCAGCTTTTCTAGCGGGGCGGGGGAGACCCAGTACTTC
CDR3 protein: CASSFSSGAGETQYF
V gene: TRBV11-1
clone size: NA
D gene: TRBD2
J gene: TRBJ2-5

CDR3 DNA: TGTGCCAGCAGCCAAGACCGGGGAGATTACTACGAGCAGTACTTC
CDR3 protein: CASSQDRGDYYEQYF
V gene: TRBV4-2
clone size: NA
D gene: NA
J gene: TRBJ2-7

CDR3 DNA: TGTGCCAGTAGCGCTACAGGGTCCCAAGTGACCCAGTACTTC
CDR3 protein: CASSATGSQVTQYF
V gene: TRBV19
clone size: NA
D gene: NA
J gene: TRBJ2-5